What follows are 2 T cell receptor beta chains derived from one specimen sequenced in a study of human T cells and chemical hapten exposure. Stated time point: patch test 1, 2 weeks after DPC sensitization. The treatment here: therapeutic diphenylcyclopropenone sensitization with weekly scalp DPC. Each CDR3 protein is one row after TCRdb ran MiXCR on the RACE reads. This sample has approximately 350,000 distinct CDR3 sequences, with approximately 6.9% found just once. Sample: whole blood, taken in connection with sensitization to the hapten diphenylcyclopropenone (DPC). Every receptor here comes from a woman under 30 with alopecia areata. Some clones in this sample may be carry-over from other donors' samples.

This clonotype was seen ten or more times. The chain employs TRBV7-9 and TRBJ2-3; TRBD1 might be the D (5 bases). Germline lookup yields CDR1 SEHNR and CDR2 FQNEAQ (reference sequence). Trimming left V 5 bases short and J 2 bases short, with 17 bases between. This CDR3 has 16 residues. CDR3: CASSPRTIKSTDTQYF. CDR3 DNA sequence: TGTGCCAGCAGCCCACGGACAATCAAGTCCACAGATACGCAGTATTTT. The complete variable domain, with remaining parts taken from reference TRBV7-9 and TRBJ2-3, reads DTGVSQNPRHKITKRGQNVTFRCDPISEHNRLYWYRQTLGQGPEFLTYFQNEAQLEKSRLLSDRFSAERPKGSFSTLEIQRTEQGDSAMYLCASSPRTIKSTDTQYFGPGTRLTVL.

J is TRBJ2-3 and V is TRBV10-3, with 8 positions matching TRBD2. J lost 6 bases, V lost 4 bases, and 9 bases had no gene match. Germline values: CDR1 ENHRY, CDR2 SYGVKD. CDR3 length: 15 amino acids. The DNA for the CDR3 is TGTGCCATCAGTGGTAGCGGGATCCGGGGGGATACGCAGTATTTT. Protein product: CAISGSGIRGDTQYF.